The 15 T cell receptor beta chains in this list originate from one sample, sequenced in a study of neoadjuvant anti-PD-1 for oral cavity cancer. This sample's time point: after neoadjuvant nivolumab, at surgical resection. TCRdb's copy holds only in-frame clones and misses some; the assay was immunoSEQ multiplex PCR. Counted here are some 70,000 clones, about 88% occurring once; the ten biggest clones make up more than 3%. Sequenced material: PBMCs, taken after nivolumab (anti-PD-1) treatment. The receptors derive from a person aged 35-80 years with oral cavity squamous cell carcinoma.

J is TRBJ2-5 and V is TRBV27; D call uncertain. Germline V gene lookup returns CDR1 MNHEY and CDR2 SMNVEV (reference sequence). V was trimmed by 4 bases and J by 1 base, leaving 13 bases between them. This CDR3 is built from 15 residues. CDR3 bases: TGTGCCAGCAGTTGGCAGGTCTTCTTCCAAGAGACCCAGTACTTC. Translation gives CASSWQVFFQETQYF.

This rearrangement joins TRBV25-1 to TRBJ2-2; D gene unclear. The ends were cut back, 4 bases at V and 6 bases at J, with 9 bases in the middle. The germline V gene has CDR1 MGHDK and CDR2 SYGVNS. This CDR3 is built from 13 residues. The CDR3 DNA reads TGTGCCAGCAGTGGGCTATTGCCCGGGGAGCTGTTTTTT. It encodes CASSGLLPGELFF.

CDR3 bases: TGTGCCAGCTCTGGGGACAGTCGTTTTGGCTACACCTTC. This translates into CASSGDSRFGYTF. The rearrangement links TRBV18 to TRBJ1-2; TRBD1 agrees at 7 bases. Germline CDR1 reads KGHSH; CDR2 reads LQKENI. Trimming at V came to 6 bases and at J to 7 bases, leaving 8 bases not matched to a gene. This CDR3 comprises 13 residues.

This chain links TRBV19 with TRBJ1-2, with TRBD1 as a possible D gene (6 bases). The CDR3 has 13 residues. CDR1 is LNHDA, CDR2 SQIVND, per germline (reference sequence). The V end lost 5 bases, the J end lost 6 bases, and 13 bases lay between the germline ends. CDR3 in amino acids: CASSHIQGNGYTF. In DNA form, the CDR3 reads TGTGCCAGTAGTCACATACAGGGAAATGGCTACACCTTC.

The V gene is TRBV12-2, the J gene TRBJ2-7; the table gives TRBD2 as D, unverified against the DNA. TRBV12-2 has pseudogene status. The CDR3 has 15 amino acids. The CDR3 is CASRFSTSGAYEQYF. In DNA form, the CDR3 reads TGTGCAAGTCGCTTTTCGACTAGCGGGGCCTACGAGCAGTACTTC.

DNA of the CDR3: TGCGCCAGCAGCTCCCTAGGGTGGTCTTTCGAGCAGTACTTC. As protein: CASSSLGWSFEQYF. The chain carries TRBV5-1 and TRBJ2-7, with D uncertain. CDR3 length: 14 amino acids. The germline gives CDR1 SGHRS, CDR2 YFSETQ. Trimming pared 3 bases from V and 6 bases from J, leaving 16 bases between.

The chain recombines TRBV6-1 with TRBJ1-4; TRBD1 might be the D (5 bases). Trimming stripped 6 bases from V and 3 bases from J, with 11 bases between. Germline V lookup: CDR1 MNHNS, CDR2 SASEGT. The CDR3 spans 14 residues. CDR3 sequence: CASRTVFPNEKLFF. CDR3 coding DNA: TGTGCCAGCAGGACAGTTTTTCCTAATGAAAAACTGTTTTTT.

This clone has a handful of counts. The CDR3, as DNA: TGTGCCAGCAGCTTGGTGAGCGGGTTAGCCGGGGAGCTGTTTTTT. This translates into CASSLVSGLAGELFF. This chain uses TRBV5-4 with TRBJ2-2; D might be TRBD2 (6 bases). Per the germline V gene, CDR1 is SGHNT and CDR2 is YYREEE (reference sequence). Trimming left V 0 bases short and J 6 bases short, with 12 bases between. This CDR3 is 15 amino acids long. Full variable domain (rest looked up from reference TRBV5-4 and TRBJ2-2): ETGVTQSPTHLIKTRGQQVTLRCSSQSGHNTVSWYQQALGQGPQFIFQYYREEENGRGNFPPRFSGLQFPNYSSELNVNALELDDSALYLCASSLVSGLAGELFFGEGSRLTVL.

The chain recombines TRBV6-1 with TRBJ2-3; TRBD2 might be the D (6 bases). Germline V gene data show CDR1 as MNHNS and CDR2 as SASEGT. The CDR3 spans 12 residues. The V end lost 5 bases, the J end lost 9 bases, and 12 bases lay between the germline ends. The CDR3 region is CASSYPGGTQYF. The CDR3 DNA is TGTGCCAGCAGTTATCCCGGGGGAACGCAGTATTTT.

CDR3: CAWTSKTSGAPEQYF. CDR3 DNA: TGTGCCTGGACATCTAAGACTAGCGGGGCCCCGGAGCAGTACTTC. The rearrangement uses TRBV30 and TRBJ2-7; TRBD2 aligns across 11 bases. The germline gives CDR1 GTSNPN, CDR2 SVGIG (reference sequence). This CDR3 has 15 amino acids. V lost 4 bases, J lost 7 bases, and 12 bases stayed unmatched.

In this sample, this clone turned up once. The chain has TRBV11-2 and TRBJ2-3, with D hard to call. This CDR3 comprises 15 residues. V gave up 4 bases and J gave up 1 base, with 12 bases separating them. Germline CDR1 is SGHAT and CDR2 is FQNNGV. The CDR3 here is CASSSPRMGTDTQYF. DNA for the CDR3: TGTGCCAGCAGCTCCCCAAGGATGGGCACAGATACGCAGTATTTT.

J is TRBJ2-3 and V is TRBV11-2, with a possible D match to TRBD2 (6 bases). Trimming pared 1 base from V and 14 bases from J, leaving 16 bases between. The V gene's germline CDR1 is SGHAT and CDR2 FQNNGV. The CDR3 length is 13 residues. The chain's CDR3 is CASSLGVAGRLYF. DNA for the CDR3: TGTGCCAGCAGCTTAGGGGTAGCTGGGAGGCTGTATTTT.

The chain carries TRBV30 and TRBJ2-6, with 9 nucleotides matching TRBD1. V shed 2 bases and J 3 bases; nucleotides not matched to a gene: 8. This CDR3 has 17 residues. Germline loops: CDR1 GTSNPN, CDR2 SVGIG (reference sequence). The CDR3 here is CAWSRDRVSLGANVLTF. The CDR3 DNA follows: TGTGCCTGGAGTCGGGACAGGGTTTCCCTTGGGGCCAACGTCCTGACTTTC.

The V and J genes are TRBV7-6 and TRBJ2-5; possibly TRBD1 for D (6 bases). V dropped 5 bases and J dropped 5 bases, with 18 bases sitting between them. Per the germline V gene, CDR1 is SGHVS and CDR2 is FNYEAQ. There are 15 residues in the CDR3. In DNA, the CDR3 is TGTGCCAGCAGCCCAGCCCACAGGGTTGGGGAGACCCAGTACTTC. This codes for CASSPAHRVGETQYF.

This chain joins TRBV30 and TRBJ1-1; D may be TRBD1 (6 bases). V lost 8 bases to trimming and J lost 5 bases, with 15 bases between them. Germline V gives CDR1 GTSNPN, CDR2 SVGIG (reference sequence). The CDR3 totals 12 residues. CDR3 sequence (DNA): TGTGCCGGGGGTCGAGGGGGTACTGAAGCTTTCTTT. Its translation is CAGGRGGTEAFF.